Below are 14 T cell receptor beta chains sequenced from a single sample in a study of beta chain features in type 1 diabetes. The study reverse transcribed the entire isolated RNA, so it sequenced expressed TCRB transcripts. Here immunoSEQ multiplex PCR was the method, and the copy in TCRdb shows in-frame clones only, minus some. Of 900,000 or so clones in the sample, roughly a sixth were seen once. Sequencing was done on a sample of naive CD4+ T cells from blood. The receptors come from a woman between 18 and 29 years old in good health.

A remark on this clone: Other DNA sequences in this sample translate to the same CDR3. The chain uses TRBV15 and TRBJ2-5; no reliable D call. V dropped 1 base and J dropped 1 base, with 1 base sitting between them. This CDR3 spans 12 amino acids. Germline V CDR1 and CDR2: LNHNV, YYDKDF (reference sequence). CDR3 bases: TGTGCCACCAGCAGAGTCCAAGAGACCCAGTACTTC. It encodes CATSRVQETQYF.

J is TRBJ2-6 and V is TRBV7-9, with 7 bases aligning to TRBD1. The J segment lost 3 bases and the V segment lost 2 bases, leaving 1 base of the junction unmatched. The CDR3 totals 15 residues. Per germline, CDR1 SEHNR and CDR2 FQNEAQ (reference sequence). The CDR3 DNA follows: TGTGCCAGCAGCTTAACAGGGGTTGGGGCCAACGTCCTGACTTTC. It translates to CASSLTGVGANVLTF.

V gene TRBV7-2 combines with J gene TRBJ1-5; TRBD1 aligns across 8 bases. V shed 1 base and J 7 bases; nucleotides not matched to a gene: 6. Germline V gene sequence: CDR1 SGHTA, CDR2 FQGNSA. CDR3 length: 15 amino acids. As DNA, the CDR3 is TGTGCCAGCAGCTTAGAGGTTTCAGGGGGCCAGCCCCAGCATTTT. This encodes CASSLEVSGGQPQHF.

J is TRBJ2-1 and V is TRBV19; D call uncertain. This CDR3 is 16 amino acids long. Looked up from germline, CDR1 is LNHDA and CDR2 is SQIVND (reference sequence). V was trimmed by 8 bases and J by 6 bases, leaving 23 bases between them. DNA for the CDR3: TGTGCCAGTGCGGCTCTCGGAGACTTGCTAAGCAATGAGCAGTTCTTC. Its translation is CASAALGDLLSNEQFF.

The chain recombines TRBV4-1 with TRBJ2-4; 10 positions match TRBD2. CDR3 size: 18 residues. Losses at the gene ends were 4 bases for V and 0 bases for J; bases not matched to a gene: 9. Germline CDR1 MGHRA, CDR2 YSYEKL. CDR3 loop: CASSRGTEREGAKNIQYF. In DNA form, the CDR3 reads TGCGCCAGCAGCCGGGGGACGGAGCGGGAGGGAGCCAAAAACATTCAGTACTTC.

In its sample, this clone was seen a few times. The gene calls are TRBV19 and TRBJ1-5; maybe TRBD1 (6 bases). Germline V gene lookup returns CDR1 LNHDA and CDR2 SQIVND (reference sequence). The CDR3 extends over 15 amino acids. V dropped 1 base and J dropped 7 bases, with 14 bases sitting between them. CDR3 in amino acids: CASSIAGGLGQPQHF. The CDR3 region has the DNA TGTGCCAGTAGTATAGCTGGGGGGCTGGGGCAGCCCCAGCATTTT.

This clone was seen a few times. V is TRBV28 and J is TRBJ1-5; a possible D gene is TRBD1 (5 bases). Germline CDR1 MDHEN, CDR2 SYDVKM. Trimming pared 5 bases from V and 3 bases from J, leaving 11 bases between. This CDR3 spans 14 amino acids. For the CDR3, the DNA is TGTGCCAGCAGTCCGGGGACGGACAATCAGCCCCAGCATTTT. The encoded protein is CASSPGTDNQPQHF. The variable domain in full, with the rest retrieved from reference TRBV28 and TRBJ1-5, is DVKVTQSSRYLVKRTGEKVFLECVQDMDHENMFWYRQDPGLGLRLIYFSYDVKMKEKGDIPEGYSVSREKKERFSLILESASTNQTSMYLCASSPGTDNQPQHFGDGTRLSIL.

The chain combines TRBV6-5 with TRBJ2-7; 7 bases fit TRBD2. CDR3 length: 14 residues. The V gene's germline CDR1 is MNHEY and CDR2 SVGAGI. After removal of 6 bases from V and 1 base from J, the junction contained 6 bases not matched to a gene. In nucleotides, the CDR3 is TGTGCCAGCAGCCGTAGCGGGTTTTCCTACGAGCAGTACTTC. Encoded protein: CASSRSGFSYEQYF.

This clone was recorded a few times. V and J are TRBV21-1 and TRBJ1-5. TRBV21-1 is assigned pseudogene status. This CDR3 region has 15 residues. The CDR3 sequence: CASSNLKETNQPQHF. CDR3 nucleotide sequence: TGTGCCAGCAGCAACTTAAAGGAAACCAATCAGCCCCAGCATTTT.

This chain uses TRBV28 with TRBJ2-7; 7 bases line up with TRBD1. The CDR3 sequence is 14 residues long. Per germline, CDR1 MDHEN and CDR2 SYDVKM. J was trimmed by 0 bases and V by 8 bases; bases with no gene match: 7. CDR3 DNA sequence: TGTGCCAGCGGACCGACAGGGCCCTCCTACGAGCAGTACTTC. As protein: CASGPTGPSYEQYF.

The rearrangement uses TRBV7-8 and TRBJ2-5; D is perhaps TRBD1 (5 bases). Per germline, CDR1 SGHVS and CDR2 FQNEAQ. The CDR3 consists of 14 residues. Trimming left V 4 bases short and J 12 bases short, with 21 bases between. The CDR3 is CASSSSPKGAREYF. The CDR3 nucleotides read TGTGCCAGCAGCTCCTCCCCCAAAGGGGCTAGGGAGTACTTC.

This clone was observed a handful of times. V and J are TRBV4-2 and TRBJ2-4; 9 bases align to TRBD1. The length of the CDR3 is 15 residues. Germline V gene data show CDR1 as LGHNA and CDR2 as YNFKEQ. The trim removed 4 bases at V and 5 bases at J, leaving 6 bases unmatched. The CDR3 region is CASSRIDRGENIQYF. CDR3 DNA sequence: TGTGCCAGCAGCCGAATAGACAGGGGGGAAAACATTCAGTACTTC.

This clone was counted at least ten times. The J gene is TRBJ2-1, the V gene TRBV28; D perhaps matches TRBD2 (5 bases). Germline-derived CDR1 and CDR2 are MDHEN and SYDVKM. CDR3 size: 16 residues. V dropped 6 bases and J dropped 0 bases, with 15 bases sitting between them. CDR3 coding DNA: TGTGCCAGCAGACCCAGCGGTGGAAGCTCCTACAATGAGCAGTTCTTC. Translation: CASRPSGGSSYNEQFF. The whole variable domain, filled in from reference TRBV28 and TRBJ2-1, reads DVKVTQSSRYLVKRTGEKVFLECVQDMDHENMFWYRQDPGLGLRLIYFSYDVKMKEKGDIPEGYSVSREKKERFSLILESASTNQTSMYLCASRPSGGSSYNEQFFGPGTRLTVL.

This clone was picked up a small number of times. V usage is TRBV7-2 and J usage is TRBJ2-2, with a weak D call TRBD2 (5 bases). Per germline, CDR1 SGHTA and CDR2 FQGNSA. The CDR3 totals 13 residues. V was clipped by 5 bases and J by 4 bases, with 8 bases between them. Here the CDR3 DNA reads TGTGCCAGCAGCCAAAGCGGCACCGGGGAGCTGTTTTTT. Translating it yields CASSQSGTGELFF.